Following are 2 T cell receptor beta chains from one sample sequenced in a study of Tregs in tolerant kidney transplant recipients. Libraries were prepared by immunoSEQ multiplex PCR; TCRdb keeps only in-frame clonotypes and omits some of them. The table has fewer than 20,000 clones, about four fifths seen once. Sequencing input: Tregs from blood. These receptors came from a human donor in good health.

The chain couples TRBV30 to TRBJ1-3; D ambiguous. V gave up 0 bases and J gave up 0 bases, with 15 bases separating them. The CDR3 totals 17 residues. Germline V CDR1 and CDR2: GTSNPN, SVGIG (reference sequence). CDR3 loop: CAWSVPSFQGSGNTIYF. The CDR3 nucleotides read TGTGCCTGGAGTGTCCCCTCTTTTCAAGGCTCTGGAAACACCATATATTTT.

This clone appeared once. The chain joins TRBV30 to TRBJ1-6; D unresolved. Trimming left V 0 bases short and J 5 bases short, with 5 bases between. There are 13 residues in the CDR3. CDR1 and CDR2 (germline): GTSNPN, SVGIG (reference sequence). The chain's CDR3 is CAWSVRNNSPLHF. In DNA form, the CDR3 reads TGTGCCTGGAGTGTACGTAATAATTCACCCCTCCACTTT. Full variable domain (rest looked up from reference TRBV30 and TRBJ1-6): SQTIHQWPATLVQPVGSPLSLECTVEGTSNPNLYWYRQAAGRGLQLLFYSVGIGQISSEVPQNLSASRPQDRQFILSSKKLLLSDSGFYLCAWSVRNNSPLHFGNGTRLTVT.